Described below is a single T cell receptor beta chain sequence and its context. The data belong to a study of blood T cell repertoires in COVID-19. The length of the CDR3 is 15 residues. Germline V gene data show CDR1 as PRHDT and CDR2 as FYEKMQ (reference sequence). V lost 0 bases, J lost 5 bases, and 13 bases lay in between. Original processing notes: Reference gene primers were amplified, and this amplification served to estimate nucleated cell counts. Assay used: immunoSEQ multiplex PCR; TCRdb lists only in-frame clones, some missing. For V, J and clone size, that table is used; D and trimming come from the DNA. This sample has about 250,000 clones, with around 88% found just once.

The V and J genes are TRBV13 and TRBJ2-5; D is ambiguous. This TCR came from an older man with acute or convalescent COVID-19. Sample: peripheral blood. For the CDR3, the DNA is TGTGCCAGCAGCTTAGGGCACTACCTTCGGGAGACCCAGTACTTC. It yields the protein CASSLGHYLRETQYF.